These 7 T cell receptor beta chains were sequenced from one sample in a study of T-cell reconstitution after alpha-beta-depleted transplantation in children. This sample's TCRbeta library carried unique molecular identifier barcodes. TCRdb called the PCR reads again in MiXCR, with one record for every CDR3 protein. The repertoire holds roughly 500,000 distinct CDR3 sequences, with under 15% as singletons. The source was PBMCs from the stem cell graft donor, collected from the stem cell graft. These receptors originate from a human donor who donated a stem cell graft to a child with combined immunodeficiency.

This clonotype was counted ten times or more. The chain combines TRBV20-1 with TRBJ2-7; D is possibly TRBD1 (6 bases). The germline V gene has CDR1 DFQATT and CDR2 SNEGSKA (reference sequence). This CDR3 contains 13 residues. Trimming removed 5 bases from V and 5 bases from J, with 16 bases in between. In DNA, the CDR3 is TGCAGTGCTCCCTCCGGGACAAGCGACGAGCAGTACTTC. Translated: CSAPSGTSDEQYF.

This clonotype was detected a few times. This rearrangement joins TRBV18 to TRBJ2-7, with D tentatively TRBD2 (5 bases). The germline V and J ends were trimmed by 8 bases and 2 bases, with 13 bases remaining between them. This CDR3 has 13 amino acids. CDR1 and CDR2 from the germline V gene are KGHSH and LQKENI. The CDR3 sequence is CASAVGLPYEQYF. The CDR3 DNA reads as TGTGCCAGCGCGGTCGGACTTCCCTACGAGCAGTACTTC.

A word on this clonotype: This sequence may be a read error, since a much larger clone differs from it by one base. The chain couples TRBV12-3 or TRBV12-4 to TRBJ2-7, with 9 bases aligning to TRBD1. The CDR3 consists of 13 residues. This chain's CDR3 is CSSSRTGDDEQYF. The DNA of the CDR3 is TGTTCCAGCAGCCGGACAGGGGATGACGAGCAGTACTTC.

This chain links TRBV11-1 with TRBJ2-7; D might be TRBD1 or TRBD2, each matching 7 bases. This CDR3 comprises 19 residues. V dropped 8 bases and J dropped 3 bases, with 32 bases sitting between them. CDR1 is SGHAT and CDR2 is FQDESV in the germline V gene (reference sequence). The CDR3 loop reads CASDTTGASGFVPRYEQYF. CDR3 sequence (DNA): TGTGCCAGCGATACTACAGGGGCTAGCGGCTTTGTCCCCCGCTACGAGCAGTACTTC.

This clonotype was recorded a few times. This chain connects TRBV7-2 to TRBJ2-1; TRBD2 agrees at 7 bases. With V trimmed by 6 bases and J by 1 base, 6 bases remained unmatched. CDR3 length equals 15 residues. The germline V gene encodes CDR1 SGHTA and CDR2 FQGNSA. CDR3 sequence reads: CASSFLAVSYNEQFF. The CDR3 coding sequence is TGTGCCAGCAGTTTCCTAGCGGTTTCCTACAATGAGCAGTTCTTC.

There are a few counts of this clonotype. The CDR3 nucleotides read TGTGCCAGCAGCTCCTACGTCGCGGGGGTGGGGGAGACCCAGTACTTC. Encoded protein: CASSSYVAGVGETQYF. The rearrangement links TRBV7-2 to TRBJ2-5; 7 nucleotides align to TRBD2. Germline V gene lookup returns CDR1 SGHTA and CDR2 FQGNSA. V trimming: 4 bases; J trimming: 5 bases; junction bases outside the gene matches: 13. The CDR3 extends over 16 amino acids.

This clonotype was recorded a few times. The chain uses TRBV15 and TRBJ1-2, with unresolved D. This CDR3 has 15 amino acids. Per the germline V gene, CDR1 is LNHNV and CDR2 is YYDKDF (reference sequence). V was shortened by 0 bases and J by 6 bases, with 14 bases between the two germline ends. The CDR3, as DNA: TGTGCCACCAGCAGAGATCCCCCGGGGTCGGATGGCTACACCTTC. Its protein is CATSRDPPGSDGYTF.